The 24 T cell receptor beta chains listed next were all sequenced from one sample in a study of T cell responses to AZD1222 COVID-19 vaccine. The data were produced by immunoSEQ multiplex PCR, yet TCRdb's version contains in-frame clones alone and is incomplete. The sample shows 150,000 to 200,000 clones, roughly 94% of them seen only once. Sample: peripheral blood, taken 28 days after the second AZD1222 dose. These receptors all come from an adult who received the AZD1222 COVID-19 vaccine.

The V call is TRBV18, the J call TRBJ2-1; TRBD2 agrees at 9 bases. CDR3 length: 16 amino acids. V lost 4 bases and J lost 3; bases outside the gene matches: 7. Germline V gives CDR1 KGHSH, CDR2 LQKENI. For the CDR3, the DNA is TGTGCCAGCTCACGTGCGGGAGGGCCGGTCTACAATGAGCAGTTCTTC. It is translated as CASSRAGGPVYNEQFF.

CDR3 residues: CASSQGLADGPGNTIYF. Written as DNA, the CDR3 is TGTGCCAGCAGCCAAGGGCTGGCCGATGGACCTGGAAACACCATATATTTT. The V gene is TRBV4-2, the J gene TRBJ1-3; no reliable D call. Trimming took 1 base from V and 2 from J, leaving 15 bases between them. This CDR3 is 17 amino acids long. Germline V CDR1 and CDR2: LGHNA, YNFKEQ.

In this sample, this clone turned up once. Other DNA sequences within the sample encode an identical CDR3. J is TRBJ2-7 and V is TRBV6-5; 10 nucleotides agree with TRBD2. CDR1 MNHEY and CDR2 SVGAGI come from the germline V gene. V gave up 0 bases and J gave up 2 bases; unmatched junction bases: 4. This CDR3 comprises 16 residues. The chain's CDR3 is CASSYSGLAGAYEQYF. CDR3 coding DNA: TGTGCCAGCAGTTACTCGGGGCTAGCGGGAGCCTACGAGCAGTACTTC.

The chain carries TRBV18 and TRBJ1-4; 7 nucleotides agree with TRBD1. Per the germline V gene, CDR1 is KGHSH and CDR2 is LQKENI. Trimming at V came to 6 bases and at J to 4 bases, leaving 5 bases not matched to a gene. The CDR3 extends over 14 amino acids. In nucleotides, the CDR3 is TGTGCCAGCTCCCAGGGGACAGATAATGAAAAACTGTTTTTT. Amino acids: CASSQGTDNEKLFF.

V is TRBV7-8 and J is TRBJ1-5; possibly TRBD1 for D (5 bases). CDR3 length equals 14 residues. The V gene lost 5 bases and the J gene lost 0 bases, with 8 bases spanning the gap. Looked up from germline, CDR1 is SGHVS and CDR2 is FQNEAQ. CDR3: CASSEQDSNQPQHF. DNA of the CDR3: TGTGCCAGCAGCGAACAGGATAGCAATCAGCCCCAGCATTTT.

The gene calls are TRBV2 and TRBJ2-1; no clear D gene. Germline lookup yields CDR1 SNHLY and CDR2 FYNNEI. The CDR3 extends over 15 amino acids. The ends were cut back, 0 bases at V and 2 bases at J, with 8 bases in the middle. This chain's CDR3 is CASSEARATYNEQFF. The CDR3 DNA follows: TGTGCCAGCAGTGAAGCTCGGGCCACCTACAATGAGCAGTTCTTC.

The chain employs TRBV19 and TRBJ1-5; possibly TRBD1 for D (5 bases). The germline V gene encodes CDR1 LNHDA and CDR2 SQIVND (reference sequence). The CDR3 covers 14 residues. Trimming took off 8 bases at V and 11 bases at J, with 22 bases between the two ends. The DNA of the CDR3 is TGTGCCAGTGGGGTAGGGGCGGCAGCTAGAGCCCAGCATTTT. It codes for CASGVGAAARAQHF.

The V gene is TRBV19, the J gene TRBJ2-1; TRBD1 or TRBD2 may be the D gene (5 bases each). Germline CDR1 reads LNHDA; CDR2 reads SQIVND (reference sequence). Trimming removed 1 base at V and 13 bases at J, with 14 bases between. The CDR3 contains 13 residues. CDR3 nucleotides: TGTGCCAGTAGTATAGTTGGGACGTCTCTACAGTTCTTC. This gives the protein CASSIVGTSLQFF.

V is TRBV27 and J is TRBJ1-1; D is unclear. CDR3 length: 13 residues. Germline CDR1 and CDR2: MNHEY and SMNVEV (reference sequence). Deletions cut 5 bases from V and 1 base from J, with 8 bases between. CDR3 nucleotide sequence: TGTGCCAGCAGTCTTCGAAGGAACACTGAAGCTTTCTTT. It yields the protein CASSLRRNTEAFF.

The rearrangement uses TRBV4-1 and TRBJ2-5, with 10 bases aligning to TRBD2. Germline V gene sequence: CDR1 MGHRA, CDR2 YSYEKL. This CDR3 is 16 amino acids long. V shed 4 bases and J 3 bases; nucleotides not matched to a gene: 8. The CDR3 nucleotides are TGCGCCAGCAGCCCCCTAGGAGCGGGAGGGGAAGAGACCCAGTACTTC. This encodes CASSPLGAGGEETQYF.

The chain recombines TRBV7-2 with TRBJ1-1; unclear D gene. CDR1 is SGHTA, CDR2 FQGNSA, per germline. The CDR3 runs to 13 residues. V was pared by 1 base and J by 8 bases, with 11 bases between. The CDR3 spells CASSLGIGEEAFF. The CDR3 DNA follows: TGTGCCAGCAGCTTAGGGATCGGGGAAGAAGCTTTCTTT.

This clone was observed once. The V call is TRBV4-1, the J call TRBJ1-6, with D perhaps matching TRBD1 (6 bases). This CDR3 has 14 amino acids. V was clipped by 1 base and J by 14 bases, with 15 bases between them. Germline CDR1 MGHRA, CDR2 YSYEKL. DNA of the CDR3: TGCGCCAGCAGCCAAGGGGGGCAGGCCGGGGCCCTCCACTTT. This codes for CASSQGGQAGALHF.

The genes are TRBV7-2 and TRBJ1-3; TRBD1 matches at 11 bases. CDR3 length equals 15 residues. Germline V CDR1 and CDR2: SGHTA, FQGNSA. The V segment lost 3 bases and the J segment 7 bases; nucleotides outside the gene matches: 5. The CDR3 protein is CASSFRWTGGNTIYF. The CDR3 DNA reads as TGTGCCAGCAGCTTCCGGTGGACAGGGGGCAACACCATATATTTT.

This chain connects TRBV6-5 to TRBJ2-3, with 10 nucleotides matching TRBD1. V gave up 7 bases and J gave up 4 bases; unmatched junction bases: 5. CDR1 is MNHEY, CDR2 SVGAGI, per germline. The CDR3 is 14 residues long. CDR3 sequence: CASTGGTGADTQYF. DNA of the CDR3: TGTGCCAGCACTGGTGGGACAGGGGCAGATACGCAGTATTTT.

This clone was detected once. CDR3 sequence: CASSLSGVSYEQYF. For the CDR3, the DNA is TGTGCCAGCAGCTTATCCGGGGTAAGCTACGAGCAGTACTTC. V gene TRBV7-9 combines with J gene TRBJ2-7, with D possibly TRBD2 on 5 matching bases. Between the trimmed V and J ends, which lost 2 bases and 3 bases, there was a span of 11 bases. From germline, CDR1 is SEHNR and CDR2 FQNEAQ (reference sequence). The CDR3 consists of 14 residues.

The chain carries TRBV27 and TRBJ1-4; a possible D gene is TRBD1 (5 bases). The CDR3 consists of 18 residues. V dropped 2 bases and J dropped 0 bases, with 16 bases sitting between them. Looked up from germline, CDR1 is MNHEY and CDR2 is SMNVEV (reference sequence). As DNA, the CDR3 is TGTGCCAGCAGTTTACGGGGGAGGAGATTTGCAACTAATGAAAAACTGTTTTTT. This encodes CASSLRGRRFATNEKLFF.

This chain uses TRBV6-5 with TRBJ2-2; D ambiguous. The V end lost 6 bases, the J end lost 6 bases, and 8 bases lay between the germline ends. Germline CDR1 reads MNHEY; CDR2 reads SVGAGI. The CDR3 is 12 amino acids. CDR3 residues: CASSYTAGELFF. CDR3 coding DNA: TGTGCCAGCAGCTACACAGCCGGGGAGCTGTTTTTT.

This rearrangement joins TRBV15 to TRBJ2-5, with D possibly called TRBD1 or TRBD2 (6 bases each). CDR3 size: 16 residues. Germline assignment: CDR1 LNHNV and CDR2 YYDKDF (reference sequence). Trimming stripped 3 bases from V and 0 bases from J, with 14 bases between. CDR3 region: CATSREGGHYQETQYF. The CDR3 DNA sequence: TGTGCCACCAGCAGGGAAGGGGGGCACTACCAAGAGACCCAGTACTTC.

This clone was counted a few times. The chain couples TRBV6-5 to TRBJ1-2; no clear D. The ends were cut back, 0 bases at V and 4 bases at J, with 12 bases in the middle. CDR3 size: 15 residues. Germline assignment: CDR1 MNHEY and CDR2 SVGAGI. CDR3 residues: CASSYSPRGSYGYTF. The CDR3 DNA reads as TGTGCCAGCAGTTACTCTCCCCGCGGCTCCTATGGCTACACCTTC.

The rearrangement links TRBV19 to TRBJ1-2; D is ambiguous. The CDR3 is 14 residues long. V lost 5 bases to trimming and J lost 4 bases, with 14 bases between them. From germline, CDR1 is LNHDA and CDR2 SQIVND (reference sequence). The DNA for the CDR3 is TGTGCCAGTAGTGTGGACGCCGCCCTCTATGGCTACACCTTC. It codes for CASSVDAALYGYTF.

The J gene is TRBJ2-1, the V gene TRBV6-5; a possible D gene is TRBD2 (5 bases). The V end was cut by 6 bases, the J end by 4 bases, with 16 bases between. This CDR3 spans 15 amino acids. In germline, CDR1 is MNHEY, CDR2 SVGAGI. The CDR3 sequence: CASRQTRVAYNEQFF. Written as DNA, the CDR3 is TGTGCCAGCAGACAAACTAGGGTTGCTTACAATGAGCAGTTCTTC.

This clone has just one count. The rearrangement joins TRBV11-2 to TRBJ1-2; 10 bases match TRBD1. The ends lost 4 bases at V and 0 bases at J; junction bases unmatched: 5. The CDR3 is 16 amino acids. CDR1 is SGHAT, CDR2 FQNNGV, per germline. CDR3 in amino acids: CASSSGTGATNYGYTF. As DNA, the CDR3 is TGTGCCAGCAGCTCCGGGACAGGGGCCACTAACTATGGCTACACCTTC.

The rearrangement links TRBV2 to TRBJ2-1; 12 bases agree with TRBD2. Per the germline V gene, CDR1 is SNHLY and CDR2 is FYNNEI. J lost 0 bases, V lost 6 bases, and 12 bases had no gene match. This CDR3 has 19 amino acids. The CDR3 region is CASSLGGLAGSSSYNEQFF. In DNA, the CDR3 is TGTGCCAGCAGCCTAGGGGGACTAGCGGGCTCTTCCTCCTACAATGAGCAGTTCTTC.

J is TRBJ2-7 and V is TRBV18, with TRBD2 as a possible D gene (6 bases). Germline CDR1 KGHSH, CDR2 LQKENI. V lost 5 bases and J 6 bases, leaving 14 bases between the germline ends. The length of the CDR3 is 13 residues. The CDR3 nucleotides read TGTGCCAGCTCAGGAGGGAGAACAGGCGAGCAGTACTTC. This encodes CASSGGRTGEQYF.